This TCR beta chain stems from a study of blood T cell repertoires in COVID-19. The CDR3 is 16 residues long. Germline V gene lookup returns CDR1 SGHRS and CDR2 YFSETQ. V gave up 4 bases and J gave up 0 bases; unmatched junction bases: 6. Here immunoSEQ multiplex PCR was the method, and the copy in TCRdb shows in-frame clones only, minus some. The sample comprises 200,000 or so clones, around 86% of which are singletons, and less than 8% rests with the top ten. Everyone who took part was roughly 18 to 100 years old, and they came from 20 to 25 US areas. This chain joins TRBV5-1 and TRBJ2-1; 8 bases map to TRBD2. This TCR derives from a young man in a cohort exposed to, infected with or recovered from COVID-19 (not recorded which). Sample: PBMCs or T cells enriched from blood (not recorded which). CDR3 nucleotides: TGCGCCAGCAGCGGAATAAGCGGGAGCTCCTACAATGAGCAGTTCTTC. Protein product: CASSGISGSSYNEQFF.